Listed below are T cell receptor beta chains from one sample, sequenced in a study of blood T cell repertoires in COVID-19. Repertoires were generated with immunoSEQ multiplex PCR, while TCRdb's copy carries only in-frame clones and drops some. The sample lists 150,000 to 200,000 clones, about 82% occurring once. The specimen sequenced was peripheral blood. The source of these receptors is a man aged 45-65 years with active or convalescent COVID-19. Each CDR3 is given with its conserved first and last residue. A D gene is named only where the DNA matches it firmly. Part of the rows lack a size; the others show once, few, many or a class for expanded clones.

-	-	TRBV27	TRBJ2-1	CASRTFDRIKNNEQFF	TGTGCCAGCAGAACTTTCGACAGGATCAAAAACAATGAGCAGTTCTTC
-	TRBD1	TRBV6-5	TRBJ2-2	CASTLGQGFTGELFF	TGTGCCAGCACCCTCGGACAGGGGTTCACCGGGGAGCTGTTTTTT
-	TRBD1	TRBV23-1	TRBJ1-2	CASSHRGKNYGYTF	TGCGCCAGCAGTCACAGGGGGAAGAACTATGGCTACACCTTC
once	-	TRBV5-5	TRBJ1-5	CASSPYSNQPQHF	TGTGCCAGCAGCCCGTATAGCAATCAGCCCCAGCATTTT
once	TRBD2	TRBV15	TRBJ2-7	CATSSLAGLSYEQYF	TGTGCCACCAGCAGTCTAGCGGGACTCTCCTACGAGCAGTACTTC
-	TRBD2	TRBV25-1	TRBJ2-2	CASSASGGPTGELFF	TGTGCCAGCAGTGCGTCGGGAGGGCCCACCGGGGAGCTGTTTTTT
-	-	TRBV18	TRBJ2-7	CASSPLQVRSYEQYF	TGTGCCAGCTCACCATTGCAGGTCCGCTCCTACGAGCAGTACTTC
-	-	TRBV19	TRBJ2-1	CASSTRQGSGNNEQFF	TGTGCCAGTAGTACCCGACAGGGGAGCGGGAACAATGAGCAGTTCTTC
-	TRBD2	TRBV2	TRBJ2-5	CASIPGEGAETQYF	TGTGCCAGCATACCTGGGGAGGGTGCGGAGACCCAGTACTTC
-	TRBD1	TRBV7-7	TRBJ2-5	CASSLVGTGEETQYF	TGTGCTAGCAGCTTAGTCGGGACAGGGGAAGAGACCCAGTACTTC
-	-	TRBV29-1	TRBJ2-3	CSVEDRGTDTQYF	TGCAGCGTCGAAGATCGTGGCACAGATACGCAGTATTTT
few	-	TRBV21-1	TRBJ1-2	CASSLLRDSLGYTF	TGTGCCAGCAGCCTCCTCCGGGACAGCCTTGGCTACACCTTC
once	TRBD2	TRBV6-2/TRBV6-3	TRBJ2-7	CASSYLEAGESLSYEQYF	TGTGCCAGCAGTTACTTAGAAGCGGGAGAGTCTCTATCCTACGAGCAGTACTTC
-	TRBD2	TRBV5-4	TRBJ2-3	CASSFSGSGDTQYF	TGTGCCAGCAGCTTTAGCGGGAGTGGCGATACGCAGTATTTT
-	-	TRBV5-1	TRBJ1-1	CASSLLSSGNTEAFF	TGCGCCAGCAGCTTGTTGTCCTCCGGGAACACTGAAGCTTTCTTT
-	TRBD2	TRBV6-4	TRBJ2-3	CASSQGLAGVADTQYF	TGTGCCAGCAGTCAAGGACTAGCGGGAGTAGCAGATACGCAGTATTTT
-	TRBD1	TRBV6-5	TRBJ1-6	CASSSQGSNSPLHF	TGTGCCAGCAGCTCACAGGGGTCTAATTCACCCCTCCACTTT
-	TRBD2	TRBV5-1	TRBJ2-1	CASSPPGASGYNEQFF	TGCGCCAGCAGCCCCCCTGGGGCTAGCGGGTACAATGAGCAGTTCTTC
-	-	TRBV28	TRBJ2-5	CASSFWGGRETQYF	TGTGCCAGCAGTTTTTGGGGAGGTAGAGAGACCCAGTACTTC
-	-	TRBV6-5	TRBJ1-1	CASSPRSNTEAFF	TGTGCCAGCAGCCCCCGGTCGAACACTGAAGCTTTCTTT
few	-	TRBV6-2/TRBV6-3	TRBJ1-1	CASSYRRLNTEAFF	TGTGCCAGCAGTTATCGGCGGTTAAACACTGAAGCTTTCTTT
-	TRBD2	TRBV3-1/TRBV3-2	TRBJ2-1	CASSQVLREDDNEQFF	TGTGCCAGCAGCCAAGTGTTGCGGGAGGACGACAATGAGCAGTTCTTC
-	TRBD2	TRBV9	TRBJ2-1	CASSEGLAGTNEQFF	TGTGCCAGCAGCGAGGGACTAGCGGGAACCAATGAGCAGTTCTTC
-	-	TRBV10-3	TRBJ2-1	CVINGGYNEQFF	TGTGTCATCAACGGCGGCTACAATGAGCAGTTCTTC
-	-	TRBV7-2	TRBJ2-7	CASSLSPLTYEQYF	TGTGCCAGCAGCTTGTCGCCCCTAACCTACGAGCAGTACTTC
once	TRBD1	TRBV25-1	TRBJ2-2	CASKGTGNTGELFF	TGTGCCAGCAAAGGGACAGGCAACACCGGGGAGCTGTTTTTT
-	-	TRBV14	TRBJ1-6	CASRAAGNSPLHF	TGTGCCAGCAGGGCCGCGGGAAATTCACCCCTCCACTTT
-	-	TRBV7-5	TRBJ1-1	CARSNNPDKTLSAFF	TGTGCCAGAAGCAACAATCCGGACAAAACTCTGTCAGCTTTCTTT
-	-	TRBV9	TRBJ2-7	CASSVDSGLYYEQYF	TGTGCCAGCAGCGTAGATTCCGGACTATACTACGAGCAGTACTTC
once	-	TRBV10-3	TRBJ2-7	CAISESRAGFSYEQYF	TGTGCCATCAGTGAGTCCCGCGCGGGGTTCTCCTACGAGCAGTACTTC
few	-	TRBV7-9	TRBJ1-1	CASSTGNWNTEAFF	TGTGCCAGCAGCACAGGGAACTGGAACACTGAAGCTTTCTTT
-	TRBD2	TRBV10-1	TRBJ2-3	CASSAGTSGTGQYF	TGCGCCAGCAGTGCAGGGACTAGCGGTACAGGGCAGTATTTT
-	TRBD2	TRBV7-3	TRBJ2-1	CASSQTSGRPPNEQFF	TGTGCCAGCAGCCAGACTAGCGGGAGGCCCCCCAATGAGCAGTTCTTC
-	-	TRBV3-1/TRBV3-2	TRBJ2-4	CASSQRGKAKNIQYF	TGTGCCAGCAGCCAAAGGGGAAAAGCCAAAAACATTCAGTACTTC
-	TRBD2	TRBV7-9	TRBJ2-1	CASSPILPRLAAYNEQFF	TGTGCCAGCAGCCCAATCCTCCCACGACTAGCGGCGTACAATGAGCAGTTCTTC
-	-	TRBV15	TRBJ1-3	CATSRAGRLDGNTIYF	TGTGCCACCAGCAGAGCTGGGAGACTCGACGGAAACACCATATATTTT
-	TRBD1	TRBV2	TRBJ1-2	CASRGDSRYGYTF	TGTGCCAGCAGGGGGGACAGCCGTTATGGCTACACCTTC
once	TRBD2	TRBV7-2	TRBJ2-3	CASSSPGGLTDTQYF	TGTGCCAGCAGCTCCCCGGGAGGGTTAACAGATACGCAGTATTTT
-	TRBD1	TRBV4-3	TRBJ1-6	CASSHRGTDHNSPLHF	TGCGCCAGCAGCCACCGCGGGACAGACCATAATTCACCCCTCCACTTT
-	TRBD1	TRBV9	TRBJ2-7	CASSVVDRVKYEQYF	TGTGCCAGCAGCGTAGTGGACAGGGTGAAGTACGAGCAGTACTTC
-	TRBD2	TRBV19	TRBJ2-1	CASSAGTSGKFF	TGTGCCAGTAGTGCGGGGACTAGCGGGAAGTTCTTC
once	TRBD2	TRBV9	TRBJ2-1	CASSVGVAGGFVQFF	TGTGCCAGCAGCGTGGGGGTAGCGGGAGGTTTTGTGCAGTTCTTC
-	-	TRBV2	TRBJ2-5	CASNMWSKETQYF	TGTGCCAGCAACATGTGGTCCAAAGAGACCCAGTACTTC
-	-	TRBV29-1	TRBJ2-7	CSVGGVSEQYF	TGCAGCGTTGGGGGGGTCTCCGAGCAGTACTTC
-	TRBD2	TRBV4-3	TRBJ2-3	CASSLGRGSTDTQYF	TGCGCCAGCAGCCTGGGGCGGGGGAGCACAGATACGCAGTATTTT
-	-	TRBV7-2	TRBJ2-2	CASSLELANTGELFF	TGTGCCAGCAGCTTAGAGCTAGCAAACACCGGGGAGCTGTTTTTT
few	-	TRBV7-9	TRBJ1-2	CASSQSGNYGYTF	TGTGCCAGCAGTCAATCAGGGAACTATGGCTACACCTTC
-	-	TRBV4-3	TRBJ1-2	CASSQDDHSNYGYTF	TGCGCCAGCAGCCAAGACGACCACAGTAACTATGGCTACACCTTC